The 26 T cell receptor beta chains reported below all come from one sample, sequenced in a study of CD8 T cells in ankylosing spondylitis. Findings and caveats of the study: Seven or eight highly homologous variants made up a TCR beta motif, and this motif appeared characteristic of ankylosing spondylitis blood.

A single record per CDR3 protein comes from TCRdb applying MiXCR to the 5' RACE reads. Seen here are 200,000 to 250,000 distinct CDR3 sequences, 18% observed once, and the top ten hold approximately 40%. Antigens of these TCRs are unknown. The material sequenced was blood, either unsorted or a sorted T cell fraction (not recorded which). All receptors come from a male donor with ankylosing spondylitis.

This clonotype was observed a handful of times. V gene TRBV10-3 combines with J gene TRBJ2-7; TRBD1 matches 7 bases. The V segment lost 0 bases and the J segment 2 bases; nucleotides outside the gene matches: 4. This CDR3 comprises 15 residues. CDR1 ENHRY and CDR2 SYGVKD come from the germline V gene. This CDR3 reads CAISESAGGPYEQYF. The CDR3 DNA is TGTGCCATCAGTGAGTCCGCAGGGGGACCCTACGAGCAGTACTTC.

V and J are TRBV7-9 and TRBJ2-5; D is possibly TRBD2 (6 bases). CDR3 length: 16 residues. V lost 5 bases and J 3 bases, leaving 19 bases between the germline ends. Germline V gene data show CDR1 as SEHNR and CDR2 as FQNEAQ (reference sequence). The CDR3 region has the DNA TGTGCCAGCAGCCTCCCGACTAGTAGAGGTGAAGAGACCCAGTACTTC. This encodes CASSLPTSRGEETQYF.

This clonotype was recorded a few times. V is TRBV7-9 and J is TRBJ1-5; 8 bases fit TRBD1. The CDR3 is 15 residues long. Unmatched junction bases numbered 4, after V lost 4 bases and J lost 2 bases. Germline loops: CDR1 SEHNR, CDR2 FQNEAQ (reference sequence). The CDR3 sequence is CASSSGQGGNQPQHF. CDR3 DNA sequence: TGTGCCAGCAGCTCCGGACAGGGTGGCAATCAGCCCCAGCATTTT.

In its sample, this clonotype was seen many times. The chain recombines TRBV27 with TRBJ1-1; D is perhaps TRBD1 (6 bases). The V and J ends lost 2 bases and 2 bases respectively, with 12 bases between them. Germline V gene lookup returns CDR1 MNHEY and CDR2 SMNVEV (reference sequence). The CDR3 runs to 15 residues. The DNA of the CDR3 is TGTGCCAGCAGTTTACTTGGGACAAGTAACACTGAAGCTTTCTTT. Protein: CASSLLGTSNTEAFF.

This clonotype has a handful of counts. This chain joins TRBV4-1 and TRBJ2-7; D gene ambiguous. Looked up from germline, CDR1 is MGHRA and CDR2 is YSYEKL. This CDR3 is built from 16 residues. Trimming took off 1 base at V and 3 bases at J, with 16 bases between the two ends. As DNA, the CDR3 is TGCGCCAGCAGCCAAGGTCTAGGAGTGCCGGGCTACGAGCAGTACTTC. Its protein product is CASSQGLGVPGYEQYF.

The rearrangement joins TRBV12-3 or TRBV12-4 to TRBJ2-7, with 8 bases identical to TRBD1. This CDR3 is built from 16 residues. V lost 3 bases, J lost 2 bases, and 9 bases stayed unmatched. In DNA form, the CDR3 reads TGTGCCAGCAGTTTTGGGCCGGGACAGGCGACCTACGAGCAGTACTTC. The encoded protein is CASSFGPGQATYEQYF.

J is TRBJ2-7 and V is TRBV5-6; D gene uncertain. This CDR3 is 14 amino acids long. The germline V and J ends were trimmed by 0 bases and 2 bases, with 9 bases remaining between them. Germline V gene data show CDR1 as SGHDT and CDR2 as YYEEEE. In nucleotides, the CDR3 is TGTGCCAGCAGCTTGGACAGATTAACCTACGAGCAGTACTTC. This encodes CASSLDRLTYEQYF.

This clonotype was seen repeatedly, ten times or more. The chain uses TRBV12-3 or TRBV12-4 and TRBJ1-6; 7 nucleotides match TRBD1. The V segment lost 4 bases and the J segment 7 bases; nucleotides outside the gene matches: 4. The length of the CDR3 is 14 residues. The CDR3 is CASSWTGLNSPLHF. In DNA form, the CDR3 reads TGTGCCAGCAGTTGGACAGGCCTAAATTCACCCCTCCACTTT.

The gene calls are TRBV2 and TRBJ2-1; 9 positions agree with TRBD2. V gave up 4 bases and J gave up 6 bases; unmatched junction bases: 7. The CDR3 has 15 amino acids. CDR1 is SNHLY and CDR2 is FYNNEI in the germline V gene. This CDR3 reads CASSGAETSGNEQFF. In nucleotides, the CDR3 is TGTGCCAGCAGTGGGGCCGAGACTAGCGGCAATGAGCAGTTCTTC.

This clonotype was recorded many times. DNA for the CDR3: TGCGCCAGCGGTACCGGGCTCTTGAACACTGAAGCTTTCTTT. This encodes CASGTGLLNTEAFF. J is TRBJ1-1 and V is TRBV5-1; D is undetermined. The CDR3 contains 14 residues. The V and J ends lost 7 bases and 0 bases respectively, with 13 bases between them. Germline lookup yields CDR1 SGHRS and CDR2 YFSETQ.

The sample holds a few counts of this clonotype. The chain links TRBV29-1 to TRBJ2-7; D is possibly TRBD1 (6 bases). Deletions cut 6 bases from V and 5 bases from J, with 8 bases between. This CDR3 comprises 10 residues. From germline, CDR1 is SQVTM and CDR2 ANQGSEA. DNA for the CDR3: TGCAGCGTGGGGGACAACGAGCAGTACTTC. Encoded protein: CSVGDNEQYF.

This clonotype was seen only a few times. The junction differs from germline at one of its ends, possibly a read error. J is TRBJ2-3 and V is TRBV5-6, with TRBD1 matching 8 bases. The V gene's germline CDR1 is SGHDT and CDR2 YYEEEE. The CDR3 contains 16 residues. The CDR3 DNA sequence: TGTGCCAGCAGATTGGAATGGACAGGGCGTTCTGATACGCAGTATTTT. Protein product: CASRLEWTGRSDTQYF.

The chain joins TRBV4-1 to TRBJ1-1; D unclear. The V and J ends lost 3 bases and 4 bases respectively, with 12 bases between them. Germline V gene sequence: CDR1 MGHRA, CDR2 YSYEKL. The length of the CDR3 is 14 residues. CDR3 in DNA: TGCGCCAGCAGCCACCTCATAGGGAGCACTGAAGCTTTCTTT. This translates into CASSHLIGSTEAFF.

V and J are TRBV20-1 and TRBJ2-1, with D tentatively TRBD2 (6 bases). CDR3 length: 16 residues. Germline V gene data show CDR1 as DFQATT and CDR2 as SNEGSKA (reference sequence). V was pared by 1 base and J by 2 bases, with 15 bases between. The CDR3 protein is CSARAPVAVPYNEQFF. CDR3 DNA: TGCAGTGCTAGAGCCCCCGTAGCGGTTCCCTACAATGAGCAGTTCTTC.

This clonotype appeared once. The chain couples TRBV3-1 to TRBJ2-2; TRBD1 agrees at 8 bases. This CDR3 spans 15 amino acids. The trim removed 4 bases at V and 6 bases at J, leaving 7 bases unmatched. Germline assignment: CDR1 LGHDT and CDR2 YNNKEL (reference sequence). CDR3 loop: CASSPGQGGPGELFF. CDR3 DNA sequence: TGTGCCAGCAGCCCTGGACAGGGTGGTCCCGGGGAGCTGTTTTTT.

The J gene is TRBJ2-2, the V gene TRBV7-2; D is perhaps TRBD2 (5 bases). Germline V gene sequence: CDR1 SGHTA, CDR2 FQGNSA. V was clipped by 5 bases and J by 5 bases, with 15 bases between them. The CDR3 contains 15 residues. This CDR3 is CASSPPGPGTGELFF. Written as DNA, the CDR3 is TGTGCCAGCAGCCCCCCGGGCCCGGGGACCGGGGAGCTGTTTTTT. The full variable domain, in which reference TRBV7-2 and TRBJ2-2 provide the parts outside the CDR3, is GAGVSQSPSNKVTEKGKDVELRCDPISGHTALYWYRQSLGQGLEFLIYFQGNSAPDKSGLPSDRFSAERTGGSVSTLTIQRTQQEDSAVYLCASSPPGPGTGELFFGEGSRLTVL.

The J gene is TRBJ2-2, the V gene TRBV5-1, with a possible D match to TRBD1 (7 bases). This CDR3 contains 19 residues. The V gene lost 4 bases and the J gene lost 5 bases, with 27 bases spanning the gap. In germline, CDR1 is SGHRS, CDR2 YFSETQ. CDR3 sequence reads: CASSHNPAGSSRGTGELFF. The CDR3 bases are TGCGCCAGCAGCCACAACCCTGCCGGGAGTAGCAGGGGGACCGGGGAGCTGTTTTTT.

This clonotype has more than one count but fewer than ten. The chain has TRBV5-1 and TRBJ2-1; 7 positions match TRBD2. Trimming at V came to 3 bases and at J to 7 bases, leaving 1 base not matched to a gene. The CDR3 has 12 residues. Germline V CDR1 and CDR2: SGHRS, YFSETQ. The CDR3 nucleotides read TGCGCCAGCAGCTGGGGGGGTAATGAGCAGTTCTTC. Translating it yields CASSWGGNEQFF.

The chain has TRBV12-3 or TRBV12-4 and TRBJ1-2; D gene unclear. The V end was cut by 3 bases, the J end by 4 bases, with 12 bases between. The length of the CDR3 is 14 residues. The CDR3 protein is CASSFTPGGYGYTF. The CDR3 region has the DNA TGTGCCAGCAGTTTTACACCCGGCGGCTATGGCTACACCTTC.

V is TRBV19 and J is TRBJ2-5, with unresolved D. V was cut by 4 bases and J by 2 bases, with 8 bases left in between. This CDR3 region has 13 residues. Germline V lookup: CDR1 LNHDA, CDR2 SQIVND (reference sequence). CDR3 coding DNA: TGTGCCAGTAGTAGCAGCCCGCAAGAGACCCAGTACTTC. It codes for CASSSSPQETQYF.

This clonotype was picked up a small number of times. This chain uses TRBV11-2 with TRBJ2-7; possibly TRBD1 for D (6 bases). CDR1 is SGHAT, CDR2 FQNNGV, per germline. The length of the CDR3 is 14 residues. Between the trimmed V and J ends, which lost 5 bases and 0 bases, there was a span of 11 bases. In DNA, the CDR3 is TGTGCCAGCAGCGTTTGGGACACCTCCTACGAGCAGTACTTC. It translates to CASSVWDTSYEQYF.

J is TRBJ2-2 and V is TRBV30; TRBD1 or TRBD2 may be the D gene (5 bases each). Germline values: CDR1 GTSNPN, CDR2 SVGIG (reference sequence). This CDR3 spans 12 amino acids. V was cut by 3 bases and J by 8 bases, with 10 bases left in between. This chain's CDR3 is CAWSPWGGELFF. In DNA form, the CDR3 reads TGTGCCTGGAGCCCCTGGGGGGGGGAGCTGTTTTTT. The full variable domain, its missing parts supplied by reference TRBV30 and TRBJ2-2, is SQTIHQWPATLVQPVGSPLSLECTVEGTSNPNLYWYRQAAGRGLQLLFYSVGIGQISSEVPQNLSASRPQDRQFILSSKKLLLSDSGFYLCAWSPWGGELFFGEGSRLTVL.

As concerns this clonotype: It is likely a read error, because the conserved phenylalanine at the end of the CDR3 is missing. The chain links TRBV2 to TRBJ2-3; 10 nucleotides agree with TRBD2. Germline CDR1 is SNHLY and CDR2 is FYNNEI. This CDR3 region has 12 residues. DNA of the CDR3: TGTGCAGCCGCTAGCGGGAGCGTCGGGCAGTATCTT. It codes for CAAASGSVGQYL.

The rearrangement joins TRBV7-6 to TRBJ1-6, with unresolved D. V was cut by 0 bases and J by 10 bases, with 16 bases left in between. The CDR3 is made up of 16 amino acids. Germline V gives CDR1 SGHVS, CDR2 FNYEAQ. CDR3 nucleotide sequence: TGTGCCAGCAGCTTAGCTCGTCCTCAGGAGGGATCACCCCTCCACTTT. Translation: CASSLARPQEGSPLHF.

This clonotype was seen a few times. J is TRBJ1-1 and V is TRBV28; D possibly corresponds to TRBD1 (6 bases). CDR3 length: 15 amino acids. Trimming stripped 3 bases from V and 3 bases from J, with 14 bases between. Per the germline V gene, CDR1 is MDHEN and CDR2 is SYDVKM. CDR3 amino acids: CASSFGGRGDTEAFF. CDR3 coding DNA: TGTGCCAGCAGTTTTGGAGGCAGGGGAGACACTGAAGCTTTCTTT.

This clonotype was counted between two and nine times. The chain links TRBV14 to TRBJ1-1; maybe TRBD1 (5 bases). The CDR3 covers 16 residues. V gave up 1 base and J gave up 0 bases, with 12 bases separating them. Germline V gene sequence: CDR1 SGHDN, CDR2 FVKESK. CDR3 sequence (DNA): TGTGCCAGCAGCCAAGCCCTGACAGCTATGAACACTGAAGCTTTCTTT. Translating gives CASSQALTAMNTEAFF.